The source of this T cell receptor (beta chain) is a study of vaccination and CD4 T cells after COVID-19. Study-level information: Stimulation used overlapping spike peptides from SARS-CoV-2, HCoV-NL63, HCoV-OC43 and HCoV-229E.

In germline, CDR1 is ENHRY, CDR2 SYGVKD. The CDR3 sequence is 11 residues long. With 10 bases removed from V and 2 bases from J, the gap between germline ends came to 9 bases. Details on this clonotype: What it binds is unknown.

Sequencing of the DNA from cultured CD4+ T cells was carried out with the Oncomine TCR Beta short-read assay. Genomic DNA from cultured CD4+ T cells was extracted. TCRdb analysed the PCR reads with MiXCR anew, one entry per CDR3 protein. The table records about 13,000 distinct CDR3 sequences, roughly 53% of them present only once. Specified treatment: approximately nine-day PBMC culture with coronavirus spike peptide pools or control peptides (ViraFEST assay). Findings of the study overall: Median reactive clonotypes, those recognizing SARS-CoV-2, rose from about 22 to 38, not significantly.

Sequencing input: CD4+ T cells from blood, cultured in vitro. This sequence joins TRBV10-3 and TRBJ2-7, with D possibly being TRBD1 or TRBD2 (5 bases each). This receptor was taken from a human donor who had recovered from COVID-19. The CDR3 sequence: CANGTAYEQYF. The CDR3 DNA is TGTGCCAACGGGACCGCCTACGAGCAGTACTTC.